This T cell receptor beta chain was found in a study of beta chain features in type 1 diabetes. Regarding the study as a whole: Type 1 diabetes patients had VDJ junctions that carried fewer insertions and more deletions. A greater similarity of naive, central memory and Treg TCRB repertoires was seen among patients than among healthy donors.

The authors reverse transcribed all of the isolated RNA, so sequencing captured expressed TCRB transcripts. An average of about 3.4 million reads was obtained for naive, central memory and regulatory T cell samples. The table came from immunoSEQ multiplex PCR; TCRdb's copy has only in-frame clones and leaves some out. The sample has 600,000 to 650,000 clones, 15% seen once. This clone was counted a few times. Antigen: not known. The origin of this receptor is a man between 18 and 35 years old in good health. Sequencing used naive CD4+ T cells from blood.

CDR3 protein: CASRRKDSGYGYTF. The CDR3 DNA sequence: TGTGCCAGCAGGCGGAAAGACAGTGGGTATGGCTACACCTTC. The gene calls are TRBV6-1 and TRBJ1-2, with D tentatively TRBD1 (5 bases). V dropped 6 bases and J dropped 5 bases, with 16 bases sitting between them. The CDR3 extends over 14 amino acids. Per germline, CDR1 MNHNS and CDR2 SASEGT.